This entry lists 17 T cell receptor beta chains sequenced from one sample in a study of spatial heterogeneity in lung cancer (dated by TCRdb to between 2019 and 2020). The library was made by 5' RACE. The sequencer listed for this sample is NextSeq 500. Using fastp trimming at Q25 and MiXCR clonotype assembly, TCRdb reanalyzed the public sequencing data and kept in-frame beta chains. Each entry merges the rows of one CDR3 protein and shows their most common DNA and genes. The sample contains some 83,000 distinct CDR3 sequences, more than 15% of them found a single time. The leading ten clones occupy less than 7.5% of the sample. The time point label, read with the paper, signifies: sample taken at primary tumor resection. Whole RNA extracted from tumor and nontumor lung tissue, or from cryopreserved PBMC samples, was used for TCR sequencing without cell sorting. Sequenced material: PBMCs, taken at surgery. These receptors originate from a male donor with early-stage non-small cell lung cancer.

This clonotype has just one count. The CDR3, as DNA: TGTGCCAGCAGTCCCATCTCCGGGAGAGGCCACGAGCAGTACTTC. The encoded protein is CASSPISGRGHEQYF. The chain links TRBV12-3 or TRBV12-4 to TRBJ2-7, with TRBD2 as a possible D gene (6 bases). V was shortened by 5 bases and J by 5 bases, with 19 bases between the two germline ends. The CDR3 spans 15 residues.

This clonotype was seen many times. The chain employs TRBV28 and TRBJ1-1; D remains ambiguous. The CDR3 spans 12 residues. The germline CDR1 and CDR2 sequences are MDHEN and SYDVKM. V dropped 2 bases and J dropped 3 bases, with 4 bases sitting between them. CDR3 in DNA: TGTGCCAGCAGTTTAGGGGACACTGAAGCTTTCTTT. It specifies CASSLGDTEAFF. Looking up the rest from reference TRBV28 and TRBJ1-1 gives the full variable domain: DVKVTQSSRYLVKRTGEKVFLECVQDMDHENMFWYRQDPGLGLRLIYFSYDVKMKEKGDIPEGYSVSREKKERFSLILESASTNQTSMYLCASSLGDTEAFFGQGTRLTVV.

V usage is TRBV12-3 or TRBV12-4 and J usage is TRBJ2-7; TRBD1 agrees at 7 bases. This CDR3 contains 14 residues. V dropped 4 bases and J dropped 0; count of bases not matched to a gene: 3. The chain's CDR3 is CASSSTGHSYEQYF. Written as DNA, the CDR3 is TGTGCCAGCAGTTCGACAGGGCACTCCTACGAGCAGTACTTC.

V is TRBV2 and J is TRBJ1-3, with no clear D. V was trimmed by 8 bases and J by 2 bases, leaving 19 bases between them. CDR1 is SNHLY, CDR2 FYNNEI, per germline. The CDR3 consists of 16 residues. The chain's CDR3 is CASQPFGFPPGNTIYF. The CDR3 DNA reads TGTGCCAGCCAACCTTTCGGGTTCCCCCCTGGAAACACCATATATTTT.

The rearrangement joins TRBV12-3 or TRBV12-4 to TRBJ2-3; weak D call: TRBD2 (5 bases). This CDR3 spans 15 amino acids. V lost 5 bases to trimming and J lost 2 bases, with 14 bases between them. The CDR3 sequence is CASSPESGLTDTQYF. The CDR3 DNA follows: TGTGCCAGCAGTCCTGAAAGCGGACTCACAGATACGCAGTATTTT.

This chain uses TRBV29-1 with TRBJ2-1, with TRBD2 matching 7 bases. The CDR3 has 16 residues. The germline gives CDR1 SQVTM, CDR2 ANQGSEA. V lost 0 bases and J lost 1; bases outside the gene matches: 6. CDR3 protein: CSVEDSSGASYNEQFF. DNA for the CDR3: TGCAGCGTTGAAGATAGCAGCGGGGCTTCCTACAATGAGCAGTTCTTC.

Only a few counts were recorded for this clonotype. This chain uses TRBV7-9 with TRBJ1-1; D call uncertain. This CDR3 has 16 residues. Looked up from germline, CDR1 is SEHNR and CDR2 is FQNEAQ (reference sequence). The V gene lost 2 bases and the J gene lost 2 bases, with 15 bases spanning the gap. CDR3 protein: CASSLRMGGPNTEAFF. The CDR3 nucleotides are TGTGCCAGCAGCTTACGGATGGGAGGCCCTAACACTGAAGCTTTCTTT.

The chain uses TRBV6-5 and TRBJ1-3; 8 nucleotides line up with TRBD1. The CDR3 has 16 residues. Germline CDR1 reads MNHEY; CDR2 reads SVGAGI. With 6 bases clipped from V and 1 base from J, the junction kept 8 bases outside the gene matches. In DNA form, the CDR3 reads TGTGCCAGCAGGAACCAACGGACAGGGTCTGGAAACACCATATATTTT. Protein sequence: CASRNQRTGSGNTIYF.

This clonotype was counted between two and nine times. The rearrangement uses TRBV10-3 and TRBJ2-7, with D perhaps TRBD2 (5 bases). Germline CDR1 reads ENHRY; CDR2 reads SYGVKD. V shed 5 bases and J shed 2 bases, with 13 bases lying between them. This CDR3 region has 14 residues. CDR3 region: CAISLGVQAYEQYF. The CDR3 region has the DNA TGTGCCATCAGTCTCGGGGTACAAGCCTACGAGCAGTACTTC.

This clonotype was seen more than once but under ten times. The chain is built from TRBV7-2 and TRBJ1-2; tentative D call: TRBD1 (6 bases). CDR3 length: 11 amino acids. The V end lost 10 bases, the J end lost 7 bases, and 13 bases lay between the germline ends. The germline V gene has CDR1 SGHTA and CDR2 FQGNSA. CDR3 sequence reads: CATAGGLGYTF. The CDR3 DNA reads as TGTGCCACCGCCGGGGGGCTTGGCTACACCTTC.

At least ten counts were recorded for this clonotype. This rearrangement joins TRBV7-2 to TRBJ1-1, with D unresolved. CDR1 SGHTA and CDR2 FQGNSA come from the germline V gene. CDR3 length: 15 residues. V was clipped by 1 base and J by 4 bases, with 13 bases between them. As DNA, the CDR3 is TGTGCCAGCAGCTTAGGCAACCTCGGTATCACTGAAGCTTTCTTT. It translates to CASSLGNLGITEAFF.

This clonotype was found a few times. CDR3 sequence (DNA): TGCAGCGTTGAAGCCCCCGGACTAGCGGGAGGAAATGAGCAGTTCTTC. This codes for CSVEAPGLAGGNEQFF. V usage is TRBV29-1 and J usage is TRBJ2-1; TRBD2 matches 14 bases. Germline CDR1 and CDR2: SQVTM and ANQGSEA. This CDR3 has 16 amino acids. Germline trimming cut 1 base from V and 7 bases from J; bases unmatched to any gene: 6.

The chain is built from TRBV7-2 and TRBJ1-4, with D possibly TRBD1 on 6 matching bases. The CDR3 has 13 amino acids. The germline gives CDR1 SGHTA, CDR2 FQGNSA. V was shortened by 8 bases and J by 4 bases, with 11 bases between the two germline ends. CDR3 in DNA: TGTGCCAGCGGGGGGCGGAATAATGAAAAACTGTTTTTT. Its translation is CASGGRNNEKLFF.

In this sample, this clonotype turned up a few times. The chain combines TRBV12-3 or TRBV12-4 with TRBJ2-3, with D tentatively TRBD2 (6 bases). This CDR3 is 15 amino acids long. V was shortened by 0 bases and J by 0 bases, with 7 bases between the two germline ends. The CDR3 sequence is CASSLAGGSTDTQYF. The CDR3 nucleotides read TGTGCCAGCAGTTTAGCGGGGGGTAGCACAGATACGCAGTATTTT.

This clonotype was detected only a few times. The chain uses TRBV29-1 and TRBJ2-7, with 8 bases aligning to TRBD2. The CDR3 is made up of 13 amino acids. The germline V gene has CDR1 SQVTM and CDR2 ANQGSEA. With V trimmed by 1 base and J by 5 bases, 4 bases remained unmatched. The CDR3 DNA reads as TGCAGCGTTGAAGGTCCTAGCGGGCACGAGCAGTACTTC. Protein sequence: CSVEGPSGHEQYF.

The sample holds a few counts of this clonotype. DNA for the CDR3: TGTGCCAGCAGCCCGCCGTTGACCCGATCAGCGGCACCCCTCCACTTT. This gives the protein CASSPPLTRSAAPLHF. The chain combines TRBV7-8 with TRBJ1-6; D is undetermined. Germline-derived CDR1 and CDR2 are SGHVS and FQNEAQ. Trimming cost V 5 bases and J 11 bases, with 22 bases left between them. The CDR3 is 16 amino acids. Variable domain in full (rest from reference TRBV7-8 and TRBJ1-6): GAGVSQSPRYKVAKRGQDVALRCDPISGHVSLFWYQQALGQGPEFLTYFQNEAQLDKSGLPSDRFFAERPEGSVSTLKIQRTQQEDSAVYLCASSPPLTRSAAPLHFGNGTRLTVT.

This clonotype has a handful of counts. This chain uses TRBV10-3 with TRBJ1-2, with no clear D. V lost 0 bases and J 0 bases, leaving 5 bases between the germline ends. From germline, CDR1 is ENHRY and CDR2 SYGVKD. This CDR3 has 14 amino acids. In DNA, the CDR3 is TGTGCCATCAGTGAGTCTGGAGCTAACTATGGCTACACCTTC. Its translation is CAISESGANYGYTF.